This TCR beta chain was found in a study of blood T cells in healthy people across ages. Overall study results and limits: Estimates of total diversity, which came from one million sequenced T cells, were considered to be underestimates. Higher diversity, along with more naive CD4+ cells, distinguished long-lived donors from aged donors.

The CDR3 has 17 amino acids. Germline V gene lookup returns CDR1 MNHEY and CDR2 SVGAGI. V was pared by 0 bases and J by 0 bases, with 12 bases between. Extracted total RNA amounted to at least 5.5 micrograms for each sample. With a J-beta primer mix and a sample-barcoded 5' primer, a second PCR ran about 7 to 11 cycles. Sequencing of every sample gave 3 million or more CDR3-containing paired-end reads. A single record per CDR3 protein comes from TCRdb applying MiXCR to the 5' RACE reads. The table records about 1.7 million distinct CDR3 sequences, over 25% of them present only once. This clonotype was seen a few times. Its antigen is still unknown.

Sequencing was carried out using blood. The J gene is TRBJ2-1, the V gene TRBV6-5; D gene ambiguous. This TCR came from a woman between 25 and 40 years old in good health. CDR3 protein: CASSYSIVPSSYNEQFF. The CDR3 nucleotides read TGTGCCAGCAGTTACTCGATCGTGCCTAGCTCCTACAATGAGCAGTTCTTC.